This T cell receptor (beta chain) was documented in a study of T cell repertoires in cytomegalovirus infection. Turning to the study itself: Both CMV infection and a matching HLA type were indicated by public TCR beta signatures.

Points from the study as a whole: Identification of carriers of CMV plus the relevant HLA was performed using cumulative public TCR beta family frequency.

The V and J ends lost 5 bases and 9 bases, in that order; junction bases with no gene match: 10. The germline gives CDR1 SGHAT, CDR2 FQNNGV. CDR3 length equals 14 residues. TCRdb redid the calling of the reads with MiXCR, one entry per CDR3 protein. In the table there are under 150,000 distinct CDR3 sequences, less than 9.5% of which are singletons. This clonotype has a count of ten or more. Its antigen is not known. The sample comprised PBMCs. The sequence was obtained from a human donor in good health (CMV status not recorded). Some clones in this sample may be carry-over from other donors' samples. The chain links TRBV11-2 to TRBJ2-1, with TRBD2 matching 7 bases. The CDR3 DNA follows: TGTGCCAGCAGCCCAGGACTAGTCCAGGGTGAGCAGTTCTTC. This gives the protein CASSPGLVQGEQFF.